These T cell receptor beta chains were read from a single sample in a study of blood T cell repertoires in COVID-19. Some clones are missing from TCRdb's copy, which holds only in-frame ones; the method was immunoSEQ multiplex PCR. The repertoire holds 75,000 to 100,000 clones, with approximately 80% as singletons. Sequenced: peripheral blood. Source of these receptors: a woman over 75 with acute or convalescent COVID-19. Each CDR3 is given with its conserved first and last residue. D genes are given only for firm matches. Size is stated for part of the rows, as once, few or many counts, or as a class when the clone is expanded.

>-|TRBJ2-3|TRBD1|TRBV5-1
CASSSQPPGQGLNTQYF
TGCGCCAGCAGCTCGCAACCCCCGGGACAGGGTCTCAATACGCAGTATTTT
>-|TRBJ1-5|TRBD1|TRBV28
CASSLKTWTGRQPQHF
TGTGCCAGCAGTTTGAAAACTTGGACAGGTCGGCAGCCCCAGCATTTT
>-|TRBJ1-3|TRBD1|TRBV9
CASSVGGQERGNTIYF
TGTGCCAGCAGCGTAGGGGGACAGGAGCGTGGAAACACCATATATTTT
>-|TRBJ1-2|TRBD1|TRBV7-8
CASSAGTGDGYTF
TGTGCCAGCAGCGCAGGGACAGGGGATGGCTACACCTTC
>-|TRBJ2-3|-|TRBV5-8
CASSLGAATTDTQYF
TGTGCCAGCAGCTTAGGGGCCGCCACCACAGATACGCAGTATTTT
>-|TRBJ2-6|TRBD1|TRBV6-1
CASSEATGFTNVLTF
TGTGCCAGCAGTGAAGCGACAGGGTTTACCAACGTCCTGACTTTC
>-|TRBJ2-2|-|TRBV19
CASSGTANTGELFF
TGTGCCAGTAGCGGAACAGCGAACACCGGGGAGCTGTTTTTT
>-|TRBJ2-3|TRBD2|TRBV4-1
CASSPGTSGGATQYF
TGCGCCAGCAGCCCAGGGACTAGCGGGGGGGCTACGCAGTATTTT
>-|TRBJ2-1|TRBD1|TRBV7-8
CASSLGVRDREYNEQFF
TGTGCCAGCAGCTTAGGGGTAAGGGACAGAGAGTACAATGAGCAGTTCTTC
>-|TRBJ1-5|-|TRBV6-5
CASSYSQGNQPQHF
TGTGCCAGCAGTTACTCTCAGGGCAATCAGCCCCAGCATTTT
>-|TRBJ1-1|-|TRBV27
CASSSVGGYMNTEAFF
TGTGCCAGCAGTTCCGTCGGGGGGTATATGAACACTGAAGCTTTCTTT
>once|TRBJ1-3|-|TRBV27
CASSLPRTASGNTIYF
TGTGCCAGCAGTTTGCCCCGGACTGCCTCTGGAAACACCATATATTTT
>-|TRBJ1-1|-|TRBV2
CASKQGEMNTEAFF
TGTGCCAGCAAGCAAGGGGAAATGAACACTGAAGCTTTCTTT
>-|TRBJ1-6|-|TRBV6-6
CATSGSNNSPLHF
TGTGCCACCTCCGGTTCCAATAATTCACCCCTCCACTTT
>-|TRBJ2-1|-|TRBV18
CASSPSYEQFF
TGTGCCAGCTCACCATCGTATGAGCAGTTCTTC
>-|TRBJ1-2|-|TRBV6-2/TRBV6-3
CASSFSDYGYTF
TGTGCCAGCAGTTTTTCCGACTATGGCTACACCTTC
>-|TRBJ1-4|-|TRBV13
CASSDRRGDEKLFF
TGTGCCAGCAGCGACCGGAGGGGAGATGAAAAACTGTTTTTT
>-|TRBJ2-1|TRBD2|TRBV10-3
CATNGGGLAGFSNEQFF
TGTGCCACAAACGGGGGGGGTCTAGCAGGTTTCAGTAATGAGCAGTTCTTC